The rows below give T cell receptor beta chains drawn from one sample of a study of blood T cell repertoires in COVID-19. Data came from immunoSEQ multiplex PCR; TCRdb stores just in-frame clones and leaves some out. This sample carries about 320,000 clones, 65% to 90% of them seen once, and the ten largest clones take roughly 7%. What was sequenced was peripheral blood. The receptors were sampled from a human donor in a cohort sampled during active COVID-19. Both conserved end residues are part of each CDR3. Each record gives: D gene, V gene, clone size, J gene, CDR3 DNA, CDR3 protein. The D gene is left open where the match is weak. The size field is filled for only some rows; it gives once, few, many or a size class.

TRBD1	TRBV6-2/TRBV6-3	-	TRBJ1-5	TGTGCCAGCAGTTACGCTGACAGGGGGCTGGCGGATCAGCCCCAGCATTTT	CASSYADRGLADQPQHF
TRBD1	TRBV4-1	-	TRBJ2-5	TGCGCCAGCAGCCAACCGGGACAGGTCCTCATAGAGACCCAGTACTTC	CASSQPGQVLIETQYF
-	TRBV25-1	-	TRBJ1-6	TGTGCCAGCAGTGGGACTACGGAGAGAAGAAGGTCACCCCTCCACTTT	CASSGTTERRRSPLHF
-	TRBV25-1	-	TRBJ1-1	TGTGCCAGCAGTGTCGTTCGAAGGGGGTCCACTGAAGCTTTCTTT	CASSVVRRGSTEAFF
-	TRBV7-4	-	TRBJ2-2	TGTGCCAGCAGCTTACAGAGGGGGATGCACGGGGAGCTGTTTTTT	CASSLQRGMHGELFF
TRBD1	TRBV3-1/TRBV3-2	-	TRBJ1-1	TGTGCCAGCAGCCACCCAGGGGGCACTGAAGCTTTCTTT	CASSHPGGTEAFF
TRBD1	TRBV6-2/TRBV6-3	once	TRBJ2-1	TGTGCCAGCAGTCTCCGGGACAGGATCTCCAATGAGCAGTTCTTC	CASSLRDRISNEQFF
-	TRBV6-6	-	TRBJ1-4	TGTGCCAGCACCTTTGCAGACAGGAATGAAAAACTGTTTTTT	CASTFADRNEKLFF
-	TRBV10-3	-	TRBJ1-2	TGTGCCATCTACTCCCCGACAGTTGATGGCTACACCTTC	CAIYSPTVDGYTF
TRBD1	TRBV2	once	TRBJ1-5	TGTGCCAGCAGCCGGACAGGGAACCAGCCCCAGCATTTT	CASSRTGNQPQHF
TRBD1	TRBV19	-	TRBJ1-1	TGTGCCAGTACCCCTTCGACAGGGGCGAGGACTGAAGCTTTCTTT	CASTPSTGARTEAFF
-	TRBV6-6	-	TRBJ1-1	TGTGCCAGCAGTTACTCGCGCGGGTTGAACACTGAAGCTTTCTTT	CASSYSRGLNTEAFF
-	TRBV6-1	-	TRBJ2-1	TGTGCCAGCAGTGATATGACAGTGACCAATGAGCAGTTCTTC	CASSDMTVTNEQFF
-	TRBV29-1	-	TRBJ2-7	TGCAGCGTTGGGGGAGGGGGATCCTACGAGCAGTACTTC	CSVGGGGSYEQYF
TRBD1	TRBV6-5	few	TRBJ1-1	TGTGCCAGCAGGCCCGGGACAGGGTACACTGAAGCTTTCTTT	CASRPGTGYTEAFF
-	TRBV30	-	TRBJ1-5	TGTGCCTGGAGTGTACATTCAGGGCAGTTTCGCAATCAGCCCCAGCATTTT	CAWSVHSGQFRNQPQHF
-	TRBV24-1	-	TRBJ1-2	TGTGCCACCAGCAGGGCAAACTATGGCTACACCTTC	CATSRANYGYTF
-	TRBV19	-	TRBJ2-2	TGTGCCAGTAGTACAGAACAAATCGCCGGGGAGCTGTTTTTT	CASSTEQIAGELFF
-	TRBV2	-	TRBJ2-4	TGTGCCAGCAGAGCCGGACTCTCGTTAGCCAAAAACATTCAGTACTTC	CASRAGLSLAKNIQYF
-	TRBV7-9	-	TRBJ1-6	TGTGCCAGCAGCCTGTATTCACCCCTCCACTTT	CASSLYSPLHF
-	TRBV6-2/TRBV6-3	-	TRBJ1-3	TGTGCCAGCAGTGAGCGGGCTGGAAACACCATATATTTT	CASSERAGNTIYF
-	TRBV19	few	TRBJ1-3	TGTGCCAGTAGTCCCGGAGGCCGCGTCCATTTT	CASSPGGRVHF
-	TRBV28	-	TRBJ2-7	TGTGCCAGCAGACCTCAGGGCAGGGGTACCTACGAGCAGTACTTC	CASRPQGRGTYEQYF
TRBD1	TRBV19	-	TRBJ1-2	TGTGCCAGTACCCCGGGACAGGGACTTGGCTACACCTTC	CASTPGQGLGYTF
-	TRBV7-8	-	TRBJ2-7	TGTGCCAGCAGCCCCCCGAGTGTGTCCGAGCAGTACTTC	CASSPPSVSEQYF
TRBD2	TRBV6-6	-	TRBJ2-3	TGTGCCAGCAGTTACTCAGGGACTAGCGGGGGGGATACGCAGTATTTT	CASSYSGTSGGDTQYF
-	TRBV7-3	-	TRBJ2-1	TGTGCCAGCAGCTCGCGCGGAGGACCCTCCTACAATGAGCAGTTCTTC	CASSSRGGPSYNEQFF
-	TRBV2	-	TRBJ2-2	TGTGCCAGCAGTGGGGTCGCGGGGGCCACGGGCGGGGAGCTGTTTTTT	CASSGVAGATGGELFF